A selection of T cell receptor beta chains follows, all from one sample in a study of shared clonotypes between healthy human individuals. The assay was immunoSEQ multiplex PCR, and TCRdb's table has in-frame clones only and misses some. The data contain around 2.3 million clones, approximately 94% of them singletons. The sample was naive CD4+ T cells sorted from blood. These receptors were collected from a man aged 18 to 29 in good health. The CDR3 runs from the conserved cysteine through the conserved F or W. The order of the fields is V gene, J gene, clone size, D gene, CDR3 protein, CDR3 DNA. The D gene is left open where the match is weak. Clone size is shown for a subset of rows, as once, few, many or a class of expanded clone.

TRBV7-2	TRBJ1-5	.	.	CASSLVGGGNQPQHF	TGTGCCAGCAGCTTAGTGGGTGGGGGCAATCAGCCCCAGCATTTT
TRBV5-4	TRBJ1-2	.	.	CASSQAGGEGYTF	TGTGCCAGCAGCCAAGCTGGGGGGGAAGGCTACACCTTC
TRBV9	TRBJ2-5	.	.	CASSVGTYMGRGETQYF	TGTGCCAGCAGCGTAGGGACTTACATGGGGCGCGGAGAGACCCAGTACTTC
TRBV5-6	TRBJ1-4	.	.	CAVQRAPGEKLFF	TGTGCCGTCCAAAGGGCCCCCGGTGAAAAACTGTTTTTT
TRBV5-4	TRBJ1-2	.	TRBD1	CASSPTGQGASNYGYTF	TGTGCCAGCAGCCCCACGGGACAGGGGGCTTCTAACTATGGCTACACCTTC
TRBV14	TRBJ1-5	.	.	CASSQGLRGSNQPQHF	TGTGCCAGCAGCCAAGGCCTCAGGGGTAGCAATCAGCCCCAGCATTTT
TRBV7-2	TRBJ1-6	few	TRBD1	CASSLVTGVWNSPLHF	TGTGCCAGCAGCTTAGTAACAGGGGTATGGAATTCACCCCTCCACTTT
TRBV30	TRBJ2-7	.	.	CAWSPRRAGEQYF	TGTGCCTGGTCCCCCCGCCGGGCTGGCGAGCAGTACTTC
TRBV5-6	TRBJ1-6	.	.	CASNTVRANSPLHF	TGTGCCAGCAACACGGTCAGAGCCAATTCACCCCTCCACTTT
TRBV6-5	TRBJ2-7	few	.	CASSNTYEQYF	TGTGCCAGCAGTAACACCTACGAGCAGTACTTC
TRBV2	TRBJ1-5	.	.	CASSDPNPGAGQPQHF	TGTGCCAGCAGTGACCCAAATCCGGGGGCCGGTCAGCCCCAGCATTTT
TRBV6-6	TRBJ2-3	once	.	CASRVGTHNTQYF	TGTGCCAGCAGGGTAGGGACACATAATACGCAGTATTTT
TRBV7-2	TRBJ2-5	.	.	CASSLVGRDAGETQYF	TGTGCCAGCAGCTTAGTAGGGCGGGATGCGGGGGAGACCCAGTACTTC
TRBV10-3	TRBJ1-2	.	.	CAISEPGDGYTF	TGTGCCATCAGTGAGCCCGGGGATGGCTACACCTTC
TRBV6-1	TRBJ2-4	.	.	CASRAGTTAKNIQYF	TGTGCCAGCAGGGCCGGGACGACGGCCAAAAACATTCAGTACTTC
TRBV5-6	TRBJ2-7	.	.	CASSLVDSPYEQYF	TGTGCCAGCAGCTTGGTTGACTCCCCCTACGAGCAGTACTTC
TRBV10-1	TRBJ1-1	.	.	CATVTLRNTEAFF	TGCGCCACCGTGACCCTGAGGAACACTGAAGCTTTCTTT
TRBV25-1	TRBJ2-1	.	TRBD2	CASSGGGRGYNEQFF	TGTGCCAGCAGTGGAGGCGGGAGGGGCTACAATGAGCAGTTCTTC
TRBV18	TRBJ1-1	.	.	CASSPSVNTEAFF	TGTGCCAGCTCACCAAGCGTCAACACTGAAGCTTTCTTT
TRBV7-9	TRBJ1-2	.	.	CASSLNENGYTF	TGTGCCAGCAGCTTAAATGAGAATGGCTACACCTTC
TRBV2	TRBJ2-7	.	.	CASSERGEQYF	TGTGCCAGCAGTGAAAGGGGAGAGCAGTACTTC
TRBV25-1	TRBJ2-5	once	.	CASSALYREETQYF	TGTGCCAGCAGTGCCCTTTACAGAGAAGAGACCCAGTACTTC
TRBV19	TRBJ1-2	.	.	CASSIGGTSYGYTF	TGTGCCAGTAGTATAGGAGGGACTAGCTATGGCTACACCTTC
TRBV5-1	TRBJ2-7	once	.	CASSPGQDYEQYF	TGCGCCAGCAGCCCGGGACAAGACTACGAGCAGTACTTC
TRBV9	TRBJ1-5	.	.	CASSVGGFSNQPQHF	TGTGCCAGCAGCGTAGGGGGATTTAGCAATCAGCCCCAGCATTTT
TRBV10-3	TRBJ2-7	.	.	CAISESGGYSYEQYF	TGTGCCATCAGTGAGTCAGGCGGATACTCCTACGAGCAGTACTTC
TRBV2	TRBJ2-7	.	TRBD2	CASSGGGGSTYEQYF	TGTGCCAGCAGTGGAGGCGGGGGGAGCACCTACGAGCAGTACTTC
TRBV6-5	TRBJ1-6	.	.	CASRAPRGPNSPLHF	TGTGCCAGCAGAGCCCCCCGGGGCCCAAATTCACCCCTCCACTTT
TRBV6-5	TRBJ2-6	once	.	CASSKGEAGANVLTF	TGTGCCAGCAGTAAGGGAGAGGCTGGGGCCAACGTCCTGACTTTC
TRBV2	TRBJ1-5	.	TRBD1	CASSWGQDNQPQHF	TGTGCCAGCAGTTGGGGACAGGACAATCAGCCCCAGCATTTT
TRBV6-5	TRBJ1-2	.	TRBD1	CASRDRDRDGYTF	TGTGCCAGCAGGGACCGGGACAGAGATGGCTACACCTTC
TRBV2	TRBJ1-6	.	.	CAFTRDLHNSPLHF	TGTGCCTTCACCCGGGACCTCCATAATTCACCCCTCCACTTT
TRBV7-9	TRBJ2-7	.	.	CASSPSAYSYEQYF	TGTGCCAGCAGCCCCTCGGCTTACTCCTACGAGCAGTACTTC
TRBV19	TRBJ1-6	few	.	CASSIEGTNSPLHF	TGTGCCAGTAGTATCGAGGGTACTAATTCACCCCTCCACTTT
TRBV7-2	TRBJ2-7	once	TRBD1	CASSFDRGKAYEQYF	TGTGCCAGCAGCTTCGACAGGGGAAAGGCCTACGAGCAGTACTTC
TRBV10-3	TRBJ1-1	.	.	CAISRENTEAFF	TGTGCCATCAGTCGGGAGAACACTGAAGCTTTCTTT
TRBV13	TRBJ2-5	.	.	CASSSILGGTLGTQYF	TGTGCCAGCAGCTCTATCCTGGGGGGAACCTTAGGGACCCAGTACTTC
TRBV2	TRBJ1-5	.	.	CASSGDFQPQHF	TGTGCCAGCAGTGGGGATTTTCAGCCCCAGCATTTT
TRBV27	TRBJ2-1	.	.	CASNPRAGADNEQFF	TGTGCCAGCAACCCTAGGGCGGGGGCCGACAATGAGCAGTTCTTC
TRBV20-1	TRBJ2-3	.	.	CSAKQRDTQYF	TGCAGTGCTAAGCAGCGGGATACGCAGTATTTT
TRBV30	TRBJ2-2	.	.	CAWSTGNYPGELFF	TGTGCCTGGTCCACCGGGAATTACCCCGGGGAGCTGTTTTTT
TRBV19	TRBJ1-5	.	.	CASSSSADSRNQPQHF	TGTGCCAGTAGTTCCTCGGCCGATTCGAGAAATCAGCCCCAGCATTTT
TRBV7-2	TRBJ1-6	.	.	CASSPRTWGSPLHF	TGTGCCAGCAGCCCAAGGACCTGGGGATCACCCCTCCACTTT
TRBV4-3	TRBJ2-5	.	.	CASSLRLGLETQYF	TGCGCCAGCAGCCTGAGACTAGGTCTAGAGACCCAGTACTTC
TRBV9	TRBJ2-5	few	.	CASSVAPGGLVETQYF	TGTGCCAGCAGCGTAGCACCTGGAGGGCTGGTAGAGACCCAGTACTTC